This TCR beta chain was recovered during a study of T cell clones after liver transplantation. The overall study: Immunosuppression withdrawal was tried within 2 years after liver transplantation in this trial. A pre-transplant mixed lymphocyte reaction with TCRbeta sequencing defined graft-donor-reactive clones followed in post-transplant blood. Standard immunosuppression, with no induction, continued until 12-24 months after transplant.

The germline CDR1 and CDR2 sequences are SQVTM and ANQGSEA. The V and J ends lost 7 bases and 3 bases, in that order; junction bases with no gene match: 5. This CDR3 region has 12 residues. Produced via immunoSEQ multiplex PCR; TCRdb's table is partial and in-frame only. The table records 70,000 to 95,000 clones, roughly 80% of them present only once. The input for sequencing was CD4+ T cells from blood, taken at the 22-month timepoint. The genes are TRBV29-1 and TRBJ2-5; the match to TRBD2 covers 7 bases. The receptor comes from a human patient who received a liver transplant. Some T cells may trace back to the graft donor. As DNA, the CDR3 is TGCAGCGCCCGACGGGAGGAAGAGACCCAGTACTTC. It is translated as CSARREEETQYF. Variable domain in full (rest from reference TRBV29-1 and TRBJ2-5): SAVISQKPSRDICQRGTSLTIQCQVDSQVTMMFWYRQQPGQSLTLIATANQGSEATYESGFVIDKFPISRPNLTFSTLTVSNMSPEDSSIYLCSARREEETQYFGPGTRLLVL.